These 11 T cell receptor beta chains were all obtained from the same sample, sequenced in a study of T cells in Graves' hyperthyroidism and ophthalmopathy. Amplification yielded TCR beta CDR3 regions, with RNA transcripts as the source. HTBI primers drove first-round RT-PCR of the TCR CDR3. One entry per CDR3 protein results from TCRdb running MiXCR on the multiplex PCR reads. The table lists 350,000 to 400,000 distinct CDR3 sequences, about 18% of them singletons. Material: blood. Receptors were obtained from a woman aged 18-29 years with Graves' hyperthyroidism.

This clonotype was found many times. The chain is built from TRBV6-4 and TRBJ1-1; 10 bases are shared with TRBD1. The germline gives CDR1 MRHNA, CDR2 SNTAGT. The CDR3 extends over 14 amino acids. V was clipped by 2 bases and J by 7 bases; unmatched bases: 4. The CDR3 loop reads CASSDGTGADEAFF. The CDR3 DNA reads TGTGCCAGCAGTGACGGGACAGGGGCCGATGAAGCTTTCTTT.

This clonotype was seen at least ten times. The rearrangement uses TRBV19 and TRBJ2-2; no firm D call. The germline gives CDR1 LNHDA, CDR2 SQIVND (reference sequence). The V gene lost 6 bases and the J gene lost 7 bases, with 12 bases spanning the gap. CDR3 length equals 13 residues. CDR3 bases: TGTGCCAGTAGCTTTCCCTTAGTCGGGGAGCTGTTTTTT. Amino acids: CASSFPLVGELFF.

This clonotype was recorded at least ten times. The chain joins TRBV10-3 to TRBJ2-5; D is possibly TRBD2 (5 bases). Germline values: CDR1 ENHRY, CDR2 SYGVKD. The CDR3 has 12 amino acids. Trimming removed 4 bases from V and 4 bases from J, with 7 bases in between. The CDR3 DNA sequence: TGTGCCATCAGTGTTGAGGGAGAGACCCAGTACTTC. Protein sequence: CAISVEGETQYF.

In its sample, this clonotype was seen a few times. A single base separates this from a much larger clone, so it may be a read error. The chain employs TRBV2 and TRBJ2-2; D is unresolved. The CDR3 consists of 12 residues. Germline lookup yields CDR1 SNHLY and CDR2 FYNNEI. V gave up 2 bases and J gave up 4 bases, with 2 bases separating them. CDR3: CASSEFTGELFF. In nucleotides, the CDR3 is TGTGCCAGCAGTGAATTCACCGGGGAGCTGTTTTTT.

Many counts were recorded for this clonotype. The chain uses TRBV30 and TRBJ1-1; perhaps TRBD1 as D (5 bases). V was shortened by 0 bases and J by 5 bases, with 13 bases between the two germline ends. CDR3 length: 14 amino acids. CDR1 and CDR2 from the germline V gene are GTSNPN and SVGIG (reference sequence). The CDR3 coding sequence is TGTGCCTGGAGTGTAAGTAGGCAGGGAACTGAAGCTTTCTTT. Translating gives CAWSVSRQGTEAFF. The full variable domain, rest sourced from reference TRBV30 and TRBJ1-1, is SQTIHQWPATLVQPVGSPLSLECTVEGTSNPNLYWYRQAAGRGLQLLFYSVGIGQISSEVPQNLSASRPQDRQFILSSKKLLLSDSGFYLCAWSVSRQGTEAFFGQGTRLTVV.

The V call is TRBV18, the J call TRBJ2-7; no clear D. Germline V gene lookup returns CDR1 KGHSH and CDR2 LQKENI. This CDR3 is built from 14 residues. Trimming shortened V by 3 bases and J by 3 bases, and 12 bases separated the two germline ends. The CDR3, as DNA: TGTGCCAGCTCACCCCGTGGACCTCACTACGAGCAGTACTTC. The encoded protein is CASSPRGPHYEQYF. The full variable domain, in which reference TRBV18 and TRBJ2-7 provide the parts outside the CDR3, is NAGVMQNPRHLVRRRGQEARLRCSPMKGHSHVYWYRQLPEEGLKFMVYLQKENIIDESGMPKERFSAEFPKEGPSILRIQQVVRGDSAAYFCASSPRGPHYEQYFGPGTRLTVT.

This clonotype was detected many times. The chain combines TRBV12-3 or TRBV12-4 with TRBJ2-7; TRBD2 might be the D (6 bases). Trimming removed 6 bases at V and 2 bases at J, with 17 bases between. This CDR3 is built from 15 residues. CDR3 nucleotides: TGTGCCAGCAGCCTCCGAGGAGCGGGTACCTACGAGCAGTACTTC. This codes for CASSLRGAGTYEQYF.

This clonotype was found many times. The V call is TRBV7-6, the J call TRBJ1-2; 7 positions agree with TRBD1. CDR1 is SGHVS, CDR2 FNYEAQ, per germline. This CDR3 region has 15 residues. Losses at the gene ends were 5 bases for V and 2 bases for J; bases not matched to a gene: 8. The chain's CDR3 is CASSPRQGFNYGYTF. In DNA form, the CDR3 reads TGTGCCAGCAGCCCGCGACAGGGATTCAACTATGGCTACACCTTC.

This clonotype has at least ten counts. DNA for the CDR3: TGTGCCAGCAGGGGAACCGGGGAGCTGTTTTTT. This encodes CASRGTGELFF. The chain uses TRBV28 and TRBJ2-2; unclear D gene. The CDR3 is 11 amino acids. Germline V lookup: CDR1 MDHEN, CDR2 SYDVKM. Trimming removed 6 bases from V and 5 bases from J, with 4 bases in between.

This clonotype was seen at least ten times. The rearrangement joins TRBV20-1 to TRBJ1-1; TRBD1 matches at 12 bases. Germline loops: CDR1 DFQATT, CDR2 SNEGSKA (reference sequence). CDR3 length: 16 amino acids. After removal of 1 base from V and 5 bases from J, the junction contained 8 bases not matched to a gene. CDR3: CSARGPGQGAGTEAFF. CDR3 coding DNA: TGCAGTGCTAGAGGCCCGGGACAGGGGGCTGGTACTGAAGCTTTCTTT.

This clonotype has a count of ten or more. The V call is TRBV13, the J call TRBJ2-5; 11 bases are shared with TRBD2. Unmatched junction bases numbered 8, after V lost 4 bases and J lost 1 base. The CDR3 totals 17 residues. Germline V gene sequence: CDR1 PRHDT, CDR2 FYEKMQ (reference sequence). In nucleotides, the CDR3 is TGTGCCAGCAGCTCCCGGGCACTAGCGGGGGCCCAAGAGACCCAGTACTTC. Translating it yields CASSSRALAGAQETQYF.